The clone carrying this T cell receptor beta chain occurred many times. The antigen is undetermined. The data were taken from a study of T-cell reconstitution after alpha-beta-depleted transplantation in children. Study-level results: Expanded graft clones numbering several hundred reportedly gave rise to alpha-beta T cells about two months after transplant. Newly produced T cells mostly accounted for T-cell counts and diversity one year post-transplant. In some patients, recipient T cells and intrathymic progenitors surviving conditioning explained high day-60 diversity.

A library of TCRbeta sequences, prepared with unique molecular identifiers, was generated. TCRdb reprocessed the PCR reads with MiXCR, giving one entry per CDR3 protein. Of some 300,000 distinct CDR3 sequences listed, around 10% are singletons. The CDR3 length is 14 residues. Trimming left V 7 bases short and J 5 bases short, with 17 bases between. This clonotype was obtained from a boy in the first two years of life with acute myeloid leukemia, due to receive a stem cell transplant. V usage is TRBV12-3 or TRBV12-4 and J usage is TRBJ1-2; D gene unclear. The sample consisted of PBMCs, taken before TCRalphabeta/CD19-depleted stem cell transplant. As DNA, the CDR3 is TGTGCCAGCAAAGAATCAGCGAGCTGGTATGGCTACACCTTC. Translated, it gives CASKESASWYGYTF.